One and the same sample provided the 15 T cell receptor beta chains below, sequenced in a study of cytomegalovirus exposure and HLA in healthy donors (dated by TCRdb to 2016 to 2017). Library method: the immunoSEQ multiplex PCR assay. For the multiplex PCR, a mixture combining 60 forward primers for TCR Vbeta segments and 13 reverse primers for TCR Jbeta segments was used. TCRdb took this table from immuneACCESS and kept in-frame rearrangements with V and J called. Such tables lack part of the clones; where checked against another copy, unresolved V genes explain under half of the gap, and the rest is unexplained. The sample yields more than 90,000 clones; 70% to 80% were counted once. The ten largest clones add up to over 6% of the sample. Sequences were obtained from PBMCs. These receptors came from a female donor in good health and CMV-seronegative.

The CDR3 sequence is CASSLGQAGQPQHF. For the CDR3, the DNA is TGCGCCAGCAGTCTTGGACAGGCGGGGCAGCCCCAGCATTTT. The rearrangement joins TRBV5-1 to TRBJ1-5; TRBD1 aligns across 7 bases. V gave up 5 bases and J gave up 7 bases; unmatched junction bases: 9. Germline assignment: CDR1 SGHRS and CDR2 YFSETQ. This CDR3 has 14 amino acids.

This clone was seen only a few times. The V gene is TRBV13, the J gene TRBJ1-1; no firm D call. The germline V gene has CDR1 PRHDT and CDR2 FYEKMQ (reference sequence). V was shortened by 5 bases and J by 1 base, with 8 bases between the two germline ends. CDR3 size: 13 residues. The CDR3 region has the DNA TGTGCCAGCAGCCCAAATTGGAACACTGAAGCTTTCTTT. Its protein product is CASSPNWNTEAFF.

The rearrangement links TRBV25-1 to TRBJ2-2; TRBD1 might be the D (6 bases). The V gene's germline CDR1 is MGHDK and CDR2 SYGVNS. Trimming shortened V by 1 base and J by 3 bases, and 12 bases separated the two germline ends. The CDR3 extends over 16 amino acids. The CDR3 bases are TGTGCCAGCAGTGAATGGCAGGGGACCTACACCGGGGAGCTGTTTTTT. Its protein is CASSEWQGTYTGELFF.

The chain combines TRBV10-1 with TRBJ2-5; 10 bases fit TRBD1. Unmatched junction bases numbered 0, after V lost 0 bases and J lost 5 bases. Germline-derived CDR1 and CDR2 are WNHNN and SYGVQD (reference sequence). The CDR3 is made up of 14 amino acids. CDR3 residues: CASSESTGGETQYF. The DNA of the CDR3 is TGCGCCAGCAGTGAGTCGACAGGGGGCGAGACCCAGTACTTC.

This clone has more than one count but fewer than ten. The chain joins TRBV9 to TRBJ1-1; the D gene is possibly TRBD1 (6 bases). Germline CDR1 is SGDLS and CDR2 is YYNGEE. CDR3 size: 14 residues. V lost 2 bases, J lost 4 bases, and 12 bases lay in between. CDR3 residues: CASSVGGGGTEAFF. The CDR3 nucleotides are TGTGCCAGCAGCGTTGGGGGAGGGGGCACTGAAGCTTTCTTT.

This clone was found a few times. The genes are TRBV25-1 and TRBJ1-1; D perhaps matches TRBD1 (5 bases). V was pared by 7 bases and J by 0 bases, with 12 bases between. The CDR3 runs to 14 residues. In germline, CDR1 is MGHDK, CDR2 SYGVNS. DNA for the CDR3: TGTGCCAGCACTGCGGGGGTAATGAACACTGAAGCTTTCTTT. Translation: CASTAGVMNTEAFF. Full variable domain (rest looked up from reference TRBV25-1 and TRBJ1-1): EADIYQTPRYLVIGTGKKITLECSQTMGHDKMYWYQQDPGMELHLIHYSYGVNSTEKGDLSSESTVSRIRTEHFPLTLESARPSHTSQYLCASTAGVMNTEAFFGQGTRLTVV.

The rearrangement links TRBV2 to TRBJ1-2, with D unresolved. CDR1 and CDR2 (germline): SNHLY, FYNNEI. V was trimmed by 4 bases and J by 2 bases, leaving 11 bases between them. The CDR3 covers 14 residues. The CDR3 DNA is TGTGCCAGCAGTGTCAACCTCGGGAACTATGGCTACACCTTC. It codes for CASSVNLGNYGYTF.

This clone was picked up one time. The chain is built from TRBV18 and TRBJ1-2; 8 bases align to TRBD1. The V gene end was trimmed by 3 bases and the J gene end by 6 bases; junction bases not matched to a gene: 3. CDR1 and CDR2 (germline): KGHSH, LQKENI. The CDR3 consists of 13 residues. CDR3 bases: TGTGCCAGCTCACCGACAGGGGACGATGGCTACACCTTC. It specifies CASSPTGDDGYTF.

Worth noting for this clone: The same CDR3 is also encoded by other DNA sequences in this sample. The chain joins TRBV6-5 to TRBJ1-1; D not certain. The V end was cut by 6 bases, the J end by 5 bases, with 10 bases between. CDR1 MNHEY and CDR2 SVGAGI come from the germline V gene. CDR3 length: 12 residues. This CDR3 reads CASSPGGTEAFF. In DNA, the CDR3 is TGTGCCAGCAGCCCGGGTGGAACTGAAGCTTTCTTT.

V is TRBV9 and J is TRBJ1-2; tentative D call: TRBD1 (6 bases). V was trimmed by 0 bases and J by 6 bases, leaving 12 bases between them. The germline V gene has CDR1 SGDLS and CDR2 YYNGEE. The CDR3 extends over 14 amino acids. For the CDR3, the DNA is TGTGCCAGCAGCGTAGACACAGGGAAAAATGGCTACACCTTC. Its protein product is CASSVDTGKNGYTF.

V usage is TRBV7-3 and J usage is TRBJ2-3; the match to TRBD2 covers 9 bases. With V trimmed by 3 bases and J by 6 bases, 4 bases remained unmatched. This CDR3 is built from 14 residues. Per the germline V gene, CDR1 is SGHTA and CDR2 is FQGTGA. The CDR3 reads CASSFLAGPDTQYF. The DNA for the CDR3 is TGTGCCAGCAGCTTCCTAGCGGGACCGGATACGCAGTATTTT.

The chain links TRBV7-3 to TRBJ2-2; a possible D gene is TRBD2 (6 bases). This CDR3 is 18 amino acids long. V lost 1 base, J lost 3 bases, and 18 bases lay in between. CDR1 is SGHTA and CDR2 is FQGTGA in the germline V gene. CDR3 nucleotide sequence: TGTGCCAGCAGCTTAAACAGCAACGGGAGAAGTCACACCGGGGAGCTGTTTTTT. This translates into CASSLNSNGRSHTGELFF. Full variable domain (missing parts from reference TRBV7-3 and TRBJ2-2): GAGVSQTPSNKVTEKGKYVELRCDPISGHTALYWYRQSLGQGPEFLIYFQGTGAADDSGLPNDRFFAVRPEGSVSTLKIQRTERGDSAVYLCASSLNSNGRSHTGELFFGEGSRLTVL.

This clone has just one count. V usage is TRBV5-1 and J usage is TRBJ2-3; D possibly corresponds to TRBD2 (5 bases). The CDR3 sequence is 16 residues long. The V gene lost 3 bases and the J gene lost 2 bases, with 16 bases spanning the gap. Germline-derived CDR1 and CDR2 are SGHRS and YFSETQ. CDR3 in amino acids: CASSSLAGLNTDTQYF. CDR3 nucleotide sequence: TGCGCCAGCAGCTCATTAGCCGGACTTAACACAGATACGCAGTATTTT.

The count of this clone is one. The V call is TRBV21-1, the J call TRBJ1-1. TRBV21-1 constitutes a pseudogene. The CDR3 spans 15 residues. In DNA, the CDR3 is TGTGCCAGCAGCAAATTGGAGGATAGGAACACTGAAGCTTTCTTT. Translated, it gives CASSKLEDRNTEAFF.

V and J are TRBV6-6 and TRBJ2-2; 9 bases fit TRBD1. This CDR3 region has 14 residues. CDR1 and CDR2 (germline): MNHNY, SVGAGI (reference sequence). J gave up 6 bases and V 5 bases, and 4 bases lay outside the gene matches. CDR3 loop: CASSGTGRAGELFF. CDR3 bases: TGTGCCAGCAGTGGGACAGGGAGGGCCGGGGAGCTGTTTTTT.